Detailed here is one T cell receptor beta chain. Its antigen remains unidentified. This sample is part of a study of T-cell memory formation after mild COVID-19. Whole-study findings and limits: Confirmation of SARS-CoV-2 specificity was lacking for second-wave clones peaking day 37. A second wave expanding day 15 to 37 was CD4+-biased; contracting clones were balanced. For contracting clones, CD4+ ones sat mainly in CM and EM, CD8+ in EMRA.

MiXCR was run by TCRdb on the 5' RACE reads, yielding one entry per CDR3 protein. This sample has 260,000 or so distinct CDR3 sequences, with 16% found just once. The specimen sequenced was PBMCs or a T cell subset sorted from them (not recorded which). This clonotype originated in a man between 18 and 29 years old who had mild COVID-19 (a few samples of this study predate the infection). Cell type and time point are not known.

This CDR3 is CASSYSQRGGWNEQFF. In nucleotides, the CDR3 is TGTGCCAGCAGTTACTCGCAGCGGGGGGGTTGGAATGAGCAGTTCTTC. The genes are TRBV6-2 or TRBV6-3 and TRBJ2-1, with TRBD2 identical over 10 bases. Germline V gene sequence: CDR1 MNHEY, CDR2 SVGEGT. The CDR3 is made up of 16 amino acids. After removal of 0 bases from V and 7 bases from J, the junction contained 6 bases not matched to a gene.